Described below is a single T cell receptor beta chain sequence and its context. Antigen specificity is unknown. Here immunoSEQ multiplex PCR was the method, and the copy in TCRdb shows in-frame clones only, minus some. Of roughly 120,000 clones listed, 92% were seen once; the top ten hold 11% to 15%. The data derive from a study of T cell responses to AZD1222 COVID-19 vaccine. Study-level findings and limits: Vaccination with two AZD1222 doses was followed by a rise in Spike-specific TCR breadth and depth. Clonal diversity was possibly underestimated, and the donors were mostly white British, with more females.

This sequence was found in an adult in good health. The sequencing used peripheral blood, collected on day 0 of AZD1222 vaccination.

CDR3 region: CASNPPGTSLNEQFF. As DNA, the CDR3 is TGTGCCAGCAATCCCCCCGGGACTAGTCTAAATGAGCAGTTCTTC. The rearrangement joins TRBV28 to TRBJ2-1, with 8 bases matching TRBD2. The CDR3 runs 15 residues. Unmatched junction bases numbered 12, after V lost 7 bases and J lost 7 bases. Germline loops: CDR1 MDHEN, CDR2 SYDVKM.